This paragraph covers one TCR beta chain sequence. Its cognate antigen has yet to be identified. No clone much larger than this one lies a single base away; base qualities are absent. CDR1 and CDR2 (MGHDK, SYGVNS) derive from the germline V gene. The CDR3 goes from the cysteine to the phenylalanine over 16 residues. CDR3 DNA is the only sequence kept; it has 48 bases, read in frame from the first base. For this chain, trimming is 2 bases at the V end and 3 bases at the J end, and the number of junction bases without a gene match is 6. The sample is drawn from a study of shared clonotypes between healthy human individuals (dated by TCRdb to about 2020). Study-wide context: A few men and two women, aged 18 to 49 years, made up the cohort. For each donor, CD4 naive and CD4 memory were each given three plates, CD8 naive was given two plates, and CD8 memory was given one plate. To estimate repertoire size and how much clonotypes are shared between individuals, the study performed deep sequencing of blood TCR repertoires from a handful of healthy adults. Different laboratories and diverse techniques were used to prepare libraries and sequence TCR repertoires, to increase sequencing depth and limit assay-specific biases. Leukapheresis yielded between about 0.94 and 9 billion PBMCs per donor. Findings and caveats that apply to the study as a whole: Pairwise subsampling indicated that sequencing depth was expected to affect the degree of clonotype sharing among donors. Because the study included a small number of donors, the genetic and exposure-history diversity represented was limited. Estimated clonotype richness was generally larger for naive than for memory subsets. Compared with non-shared clonotypes, the clonotypes found in all four sorted-subset donors had higher generation probabilities. Sharing across a few donors was observed for around 5% of naive CD4, 3.5% of naive CD8, around 2.5% of memory CD4, and around 0.4% of memory CD8 clonotypes. Only blood was sampled, and tissue TCR repertoires likely differ from those in blood. Rarefaction of sorted-subset datasets indicated incomplete sequencing despite the large sequencing depth.

Using the deep immunoSEQ assay, multiplex PCR amplified TCR CDR3 regions from genomic DNA. Extracted genomic DNA from each cell subset was distributed evenly across all wells of several immunoSEQ 96-well plates, and each plate was treated as a replicate. For sorted subsets, each replicate PCR was loaded with around 220 ng genomic DNA, equivalent to some 27,000 T cell genomes. The purified libraries were quantified using a Qubit 3.0 fluorometer, sized with a Bioanalyzer 2100, and then quantified again using the KAPA Library Quantification kit. Every immunoSEQ 96-well plate was sequenced on a separate single-read 150-cycle Illumina NextSeq 550 flow cell. The paper's processing steps were these. Because the immunoSEQ output included only junctional sequences and no quality scores, the filtering could not be the same as the filtering used for full-length reads. Sequences were annotated with PyIR, a Python wrapper for IgBLAST v1.9, and V/J genes and CDR3 were assigned using IMGT germline references. Any read was removed if the V/J assignment was weak (E-value above 1e-6), the CDR3 was missing, or the read contained stop codons, out-of-frame junctions, or ambiguous translated residues. V3J clonotypes were defined as sequences sharing the same inferred V gene, J gene, and CDR3 amino acid sequence. To compute the percentage overlap between repertoires, the number of shared unique clonotypes was divided by the size of the smaller repertoire. Richness of each repertoire was evaluated using RTK rarefaction, the Chao1 estimator, and Recon v2.1 estimates of unobserved clonotypes. Generation probabilities were computed with OLGA for all TCRbeta clonotypes obtained by the gDNA method from several donors. This immuneACCESS table, as held by TCRdb, lists in-frame sequences with V and J called but not all clones. Of the missing ones, under half trace to an unresolved V gene in checked studies; the others have no known cause. D and trimming were read from the DNA, whereas the V and J calls and clone size are those reported in that table. The sample contains approximately 1,500,000 clones, around 98% of them found a single time. Clones ranked in the top ten supply roughly 0.45% of the sample.

The donors were healthy, HIV-negative adults who had no recently reported acute infections or vaccinations. All donors were Caucasian adults living in Nashville, Tennessee, USA. CD4+ T cells were enriched through magnetic negative selection, after which naive cells were positively selected on CD45RA and the remaining negative fraction served as the memory subset. Blood was obtained by leukapheresis, after which PBMCs were separated by Ficoll-Histopaque density gradient centrifugation and cryopreserved in liquid nitrogen vapor phase. Purity and quantity of every magnetically sorted T cell population were checked by analytical flow cytometry. From each sorted fraction, genomic DNA was isolated and quantified by UV absorbance on a Nanodrop 2000c.

The sequencing sample was made of naive CD4+ T cells sorted from blood. This sample's cell subset or site label indicates: CD45RA+ positively selected. This clonotype originated in a man under 40 in good health. The sequence is built from TRBV25-1 and TRBJ2-3; 9 middle bases align to TRBD2. The CDR3 protein is CASSERVAGVTDTQYF. The bases read TGTGCCAGCAGTGAACGCGTAGCGGGAGTAACAGATACGCAGTATTTT. The full variable domain, completed from the reference TRBV25-1 and TRBJ2-3 proteins outside the CDR3, reads EADIYQTPRYLVIGTGKKITLECSQTMGHDKMYWYQQDPGMELHLIHYSYGVNSTEKGDLSSESTVSRIRTEHFPLTLESARPSHTSQYLCASSERVAGVTDTQYFGPGTRLTVL.